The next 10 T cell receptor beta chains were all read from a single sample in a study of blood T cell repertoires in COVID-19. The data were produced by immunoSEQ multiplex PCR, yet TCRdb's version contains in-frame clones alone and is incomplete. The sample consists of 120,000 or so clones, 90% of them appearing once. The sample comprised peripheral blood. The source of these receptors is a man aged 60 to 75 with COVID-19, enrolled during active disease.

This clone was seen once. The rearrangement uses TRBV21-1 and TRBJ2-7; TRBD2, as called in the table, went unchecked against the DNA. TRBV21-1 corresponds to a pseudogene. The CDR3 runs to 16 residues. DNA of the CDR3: TGTGCCAGCAGCAAACGGGATGAGAAGGAACTCTACGAGCAGTACTTC. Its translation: CASSKRDEKELYEQYF.

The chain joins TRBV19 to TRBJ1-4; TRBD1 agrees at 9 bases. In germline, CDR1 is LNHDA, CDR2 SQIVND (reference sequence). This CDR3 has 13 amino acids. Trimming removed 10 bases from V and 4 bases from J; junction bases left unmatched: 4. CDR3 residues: CATRGQGNEKLFF. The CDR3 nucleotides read TGTGCCACCCGGGGACAGGGTAATGAAAAACTGTTTTTT.

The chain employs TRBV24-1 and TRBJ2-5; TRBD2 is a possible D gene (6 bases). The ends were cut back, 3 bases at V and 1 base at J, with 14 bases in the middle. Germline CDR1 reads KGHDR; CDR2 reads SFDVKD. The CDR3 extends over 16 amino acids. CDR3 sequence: CATSDATGLTQETQYF. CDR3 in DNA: TGTGCCACCAGTGATGCTACGGGACTCACCCAAGAGACCCAGTACTTC.

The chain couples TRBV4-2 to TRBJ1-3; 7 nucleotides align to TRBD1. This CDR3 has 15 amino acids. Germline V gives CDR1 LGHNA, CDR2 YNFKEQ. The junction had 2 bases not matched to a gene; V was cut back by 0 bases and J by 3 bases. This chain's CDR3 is CASSQDRDSGNTIYF. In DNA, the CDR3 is TGTGCCAGCAGCCAAGATAGGGACAGTGGAAACACCATATATTTT.

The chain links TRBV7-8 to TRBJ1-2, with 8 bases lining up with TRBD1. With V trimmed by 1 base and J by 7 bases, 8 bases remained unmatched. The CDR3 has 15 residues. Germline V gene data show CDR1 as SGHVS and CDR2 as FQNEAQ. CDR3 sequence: CASSLVNQGASGYTF. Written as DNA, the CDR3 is TGTGCCAGCAGCTTAGTTAACCAGGGGGCGTCTGGCTACACCTTC. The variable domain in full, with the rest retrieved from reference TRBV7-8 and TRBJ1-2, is GAGVSQSPRYKVAKRGQDVALRCDPISGHVSLFWYQQALGQGPEFLTYFQNEAQLDKSGLPSDRFFAERPEGSVSTLKIQRTQQEDSAVYLCASSLVNQGASGYTFGSGTRLTVV.

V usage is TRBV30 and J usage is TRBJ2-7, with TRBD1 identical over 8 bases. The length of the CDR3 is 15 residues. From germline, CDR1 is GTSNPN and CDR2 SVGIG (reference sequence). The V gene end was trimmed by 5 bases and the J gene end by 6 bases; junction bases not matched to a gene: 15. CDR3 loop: CAWGLVDRALGEQYF. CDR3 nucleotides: TGTGCCTGGGGCCTGGTGGACAGGGCACTTGGCGAGCAGTACTTC.

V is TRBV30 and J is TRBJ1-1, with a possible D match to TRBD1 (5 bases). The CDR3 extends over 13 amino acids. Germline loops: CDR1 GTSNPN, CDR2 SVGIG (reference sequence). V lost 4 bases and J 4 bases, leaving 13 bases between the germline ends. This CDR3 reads CAWTLGGGTEAFF. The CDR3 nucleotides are TGTGCCTGGACCCTCGGGGGGGGCACTGAAGCTTTCTTT.

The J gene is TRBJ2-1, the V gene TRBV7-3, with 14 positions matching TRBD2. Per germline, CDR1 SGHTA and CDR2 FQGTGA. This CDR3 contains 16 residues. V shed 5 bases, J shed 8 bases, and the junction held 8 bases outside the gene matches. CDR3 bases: TGTGCCAGCAGCCTACAGGGACTAGCGGGAGTCCATGAGCAGTTCTTC. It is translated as CASSLQGLAGVHEQFF.

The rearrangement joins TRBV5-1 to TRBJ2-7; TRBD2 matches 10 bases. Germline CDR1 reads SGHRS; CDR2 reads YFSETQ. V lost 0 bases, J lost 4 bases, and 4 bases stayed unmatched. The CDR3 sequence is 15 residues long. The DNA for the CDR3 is TGCGCCAGCAGCTTGGCCGGGACTAGCGCTTACGAGCAGTACTTC. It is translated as CASSLAGTSAYEQYF.

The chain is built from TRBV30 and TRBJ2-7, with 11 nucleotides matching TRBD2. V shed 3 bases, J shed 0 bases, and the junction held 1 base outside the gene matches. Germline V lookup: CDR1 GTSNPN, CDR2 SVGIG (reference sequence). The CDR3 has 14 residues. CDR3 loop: CAWRGLADSYEQYF. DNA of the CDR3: TGTGCCTGGAGGGGACTAGCGGACTCCTACGAGCAGTACTTC.